This TCR beta chain was sequenced in a study of blood T cell repertoires in COVID-19. Study overall: There were acute and convalescent COVID-19 samples, and they came from the United States, Italy and Spain.

V dropped 7 bases and J dropped 5 bases, with 13 bases sitting between them. The CDR3 is made up of 13 amino acids. CDR1 and CDR2 (germline): KGHDR, SFDVKD. Sequencing was performed with immunoSEQ multiplex PCR; in TCRdb, only in-frame clones are kept and a portion is missing. The sample yields around 50,000 clones, roughly 90% seen once. The rearrangement uses TRBV24-1 and TRBJ1-1; D is perhaps TRBD1 (6 bases). This sequence originates from an older man with active COVID-19. Sequencing used peripheral blood. CDR3: CATRIRGGTEAFF. Here the CDR3 DNA reads TGTGCCACCAGAATCAGGGGTGGGACTGAAGCTTTCTTT.